This TCR beta chain was sequenced during a study of shared clonotypes between healthy human individuals. Across the whole study: CD8 memory received one plate per donor, CD8 naive two, CD4 memory three and CD4 naive three.

Using immunoSEQ multiplex PCR, the repertoire was profiled, and TCRdb retains in-frame clones only, with some absent. The table has around 2,100,000 clones, less than 95% seen once. Cells designated naive CD8 were CD45RO-negative and were positively selected for CCR7, with terminally differentiated effector memory CD45RA+ cells excluded. Healthy HIV-negative adults without recent acute infections or vaccinations served as donors. The CDR3 is 15 amino acids. V dropped 0 bases and J dropped 2 bases, with 11 bases sitting between them. Germline CDR1 MNHNS, CDR2 SASEGT. The V gene is TRBV6-1, the J gene TRBJ2-7; D is possibly TRBD1 or TRBD2 (5 bases each). The material sequenced was naive CD8+ T cells sorted from blood. This clonotype was sampled from a man younger than 35 in good health. The CDR3 DNA reads as TGTGCCAGCAGTGAAGCGCAAGGGACCCCCTACGAGCAGTACTTC. This encodes CASSEAQGTPYEQYF.